This T cell receptor (beta chain) comes out of a study of a mutant IDH1 vaccine in newly diagnosed glioma. Whole-study context: Following radiotherapy alone, or alongside temozolomide cycles, vaccination was started after an interval of 4-6 weeks.

Profiled with immunoSEQ multiplex PCR; TCRdb holds only in-frame clones, not every one. The data hold approximately 84,000 clones, with approximately 78% observed a single time. Time point in this sample: week 47, end of study. Every single dose of the vaccine, 300 ug of mutant IDH1 20-mer peptide, came with topical imiquimod. The donors had new WHO grade 3 or 4 astrocytomas; these were IDH1-mutant and ATRX-lost. As for this clone: Antigen specificity is unknown.

From germline, CDR1 is LNHDA and CDR2 SQIVND (reference sequence). There are 20 residues in the CDR3. V was cut by 4 bases and J by 1 base, with 25 bases left in between. This clonotype originated in a man aged 35-49 years with glioma. The chain joins TRBV19 to TRBJ2-2; D assignment may be TRBD1 or TRBD2 (5 bases each). The sequencing used PBMCs, collected from a glioma patient whose treatment included an IDH1 peptide vaccine. Here the CDR3 DNA reads TGTGCCAGTAGTAGGGGCCCGGGCCCTTGGGGGAGCGGGAACACCGGGGAGCTGTTTTTT. It yields the protein CASSRGPGPWGSGNTGELFF.